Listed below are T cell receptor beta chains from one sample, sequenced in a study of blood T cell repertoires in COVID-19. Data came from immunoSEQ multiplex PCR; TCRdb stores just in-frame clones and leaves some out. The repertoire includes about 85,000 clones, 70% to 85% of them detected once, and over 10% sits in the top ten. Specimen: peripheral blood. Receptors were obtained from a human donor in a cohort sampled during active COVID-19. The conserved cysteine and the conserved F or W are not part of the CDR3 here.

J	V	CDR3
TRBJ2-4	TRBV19	ASSKDRAEVAKNIQY
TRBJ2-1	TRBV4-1	ASSQDVASGQPYNEQF
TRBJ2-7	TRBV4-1	ASSHLLRRGNEQY
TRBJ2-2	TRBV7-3	ASSPRQAGGAGELF
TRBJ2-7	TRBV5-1	ASSLVAGGYEQY
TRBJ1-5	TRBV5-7	ASSLGHSNQPQH
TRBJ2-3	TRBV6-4	ASSEGQEHTDTQY
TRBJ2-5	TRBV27	ASRKPGGGETQY
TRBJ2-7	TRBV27	ASSLYRTGHEQY
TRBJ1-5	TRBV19	ASSIGNQPQH
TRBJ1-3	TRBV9	ASSGQGKTDARGNTIY
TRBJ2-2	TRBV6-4	ASSSHSGSGTGELF
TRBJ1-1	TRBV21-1	ASSETGTVVEAF
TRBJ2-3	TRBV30	AWTAGRGSTDTQY
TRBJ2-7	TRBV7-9	ASSAYTGVLTYEQY
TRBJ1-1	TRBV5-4	ASSLDQIRGEAF
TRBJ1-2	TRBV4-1	ASSRKAGGEGTNYGYT
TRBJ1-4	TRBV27	ASSSTARGEKLF
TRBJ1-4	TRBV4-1	ASSQVRVTQGFNEKLF
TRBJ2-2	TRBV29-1	SVGPTGTSGVTGELF